Sequencing of this T cell receptor beta chain was carried out in a study of regulatory dendritic cells for organ transplantation. Study at large: Regulatory dendritic cells were monocyte-derived, receiving vitamin D3 on days 0 and 4 and IL-10 on day 4.

Study-wide results and caveats: Among resting subsets, memory CD8+ cells contained the most alloreactive clonotypes.

Germline CDR1 MGHRA, CDR2 YSYEKL. This CDR3 comprises 15 residues. V gave up 6 bases and J gave up 4 bases; unmatched junction bases: 10. Sorted subsets were CFSE-labeled and cultured approximately 5 days with allogeneic dendritic cells. Sequencing used immunoSEQ multiplex PCR; TCRdb keeps in-frame clones, though not all of them. The sample holds about 12,000 clones, about 80% seen once. This clone was recorded once. The antigen remains unidentified. The clonotype comes from a human donor in good health. The gene calls are TRBV4-1 and TRBJ1-2, with 8 bases fitting TRBD1. The sample was naive CD4+ T cells from blood cultured with regulatory dendritic cells. The subset: CD45RA+ naive T cells. CDR3 in amino acids: CASRPQGAQGYGYTF. CDR3 coding DNA: TGCGCCAGCAGACCCCAGGGGGCGCAGGGCTATGGCTACACCTTC.